The entry below describes one T cell receptor (beta chain). Its cognate antigen is unknown. The data derive from a study of CD8 T cells in Susac syndrome. CDR3 size: 14 residues. The J segment lost 3 bases and the V segment lost 6 bases, leaving 8 bases of the junction unmatched. Germline lookup yields CDR1 DFQATT and CDR2 SNEGSKA (reference sequence). The authors reverse transcribed roughly 0.5 to 1 ug RNA with random hexamers. An immunoSEQ multiplex PCR generated amplified TCR beta CDR3 products spanning 54 Vbeta and 13 Jbeta. TCRdb processed the immunoSEQ multiplex PCR reads anew with MiXCR; each CDR3 protein has one entry. The data contain about 210,000 distinct CDR3 sequences, roughly 96% of them singletons. Study results and limitations: In its TCR sequencing and HLA analysis, the study acknowledged that the number of individuals was relatively small.

J is TRBJ2-7 and V is TRBV20-1; 10 nucleotides match TRBD2. Material: CD4+ T cells from PBMCs. The TCR sequence derives from a human donor with multiple sclerosis. CDR3 sequence: CSAHRASGSYEQYF. The CDR3, as DNA: TGCAGTGCCCACCGGGCTAGCGGGAGCTACGAGCAGTACTTC.